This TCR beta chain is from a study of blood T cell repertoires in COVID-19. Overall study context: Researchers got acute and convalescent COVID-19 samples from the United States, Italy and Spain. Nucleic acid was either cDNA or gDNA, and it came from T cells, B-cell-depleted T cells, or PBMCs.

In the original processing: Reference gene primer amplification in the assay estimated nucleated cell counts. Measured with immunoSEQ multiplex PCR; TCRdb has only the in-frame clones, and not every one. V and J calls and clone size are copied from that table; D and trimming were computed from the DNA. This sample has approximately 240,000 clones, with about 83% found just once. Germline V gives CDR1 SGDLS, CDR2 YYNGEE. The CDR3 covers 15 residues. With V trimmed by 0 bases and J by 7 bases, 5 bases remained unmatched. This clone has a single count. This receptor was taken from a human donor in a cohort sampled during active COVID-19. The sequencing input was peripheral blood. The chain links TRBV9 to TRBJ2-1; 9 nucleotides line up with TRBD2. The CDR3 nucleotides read TGTGCCAGCAGCGTAGTCCCTAGCGGGAATAATGAGCAGTTCTTC. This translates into CASSVVPSGNNEQFF.